Listed below are T cell receptor beta chains from one sample, sequenced in a study of vaccination and CD4 T cells after COVID-19. One entry per CDR3 protein, called by TCRdb with MiXCR from the PCR reads. This sample has about 17,000 distinct CDR3 sequences, with roughly 30% found just once. What these receptors recognize is not known. Input material: cultured CD4+ T cells from blood. Source of these receptors: a human donor with COVID-19. Each CDR3 is given with its conserved first and last residue. D genes are given only for firm matches. The size field is filled for only some rows; it gives once, few, many or a size class.

V,D,length,J,size,DNA,CDR3
TRBV7-2,.,15,TRBJ2-7,.,TGTGCCAGCAGCTCCAACAACAGGGTCCCTTACGAGCAGTACTTC,CASSSNNRVPYEQYF
TRBV12-3/TRBV12-4,.,15,TRBJ1-1,.,TGTGCCAGCAGTTTTGAGGTGGTCGGGGCCACTGAAGCTTTCTTT,CASSFEVVGATEAFF
TRBV9,.,14,TRBJ2-3,.,TGTGCCAGCTCCCTTACTGCCCCCTCTGATACGCAGTATTTT,CASSLTAPSDTQYF
TRBV7-3,.,15,TRBJ2-3,few,TGTGCCAGCAGCTCCAGCGGGTATGGCACAGATACGCAGTATTTT,CASSSSGYGTDTQYF
TRBV6-5,TRBD1,15,TRBJ2-7,few,TGTGCCAGCAGTTTCACAGGGGGCTCACTGAGGGAGCAGTACTTC,CASSFTGGSLREQYF
TRBV7-2,TRBD1,16,TRBJ1-1,.,TGTGCCAGCAGCTTTGGGACAGGGGTTTTGGGCACTGAAGCTTTCTTT,CASSFGTGVLGTEAFF
TRBV9,TRBD2,16,TRBJ2-5,.,TGTGCCAGCAGCGTAGGCCCCAGCGGGGGGTGGGAGACCCAGTACTTC,CASSVGPSGGWETQYF
TRBV20-1,.,12,TRBJ1-4,.,TGCAGTGTAAGGGACGTCGGTGAAAAACTGTTTTTT,CSVRDVGEKLFF
TRBV29-1,.,12,TRBJ1-2,few,TGCAGCGTTGAGATGGGATCGAGGGGCTACACCTTC,CSVEMGSRGYTF
TRBV5-4,.,15,TRBJ1-1,once,TGTGCCAGCAGCTCCGAAGGGGTTCCGAGCACTGAAGCTTTCTTT,CASSSEGVPSTEAFF
TRBV7-9,TRBD1,17,TRBJ1-2,.,TGTGCCAGCAGCCCGGCTGGGACAGGGGGGCTACACTATGGCTACACCTTC,CASSPAGTGGLHYGYTF
TRBV20-1,.,12,TRBJ2-3,.,TGCAGTGGGACAGTTGGCACAGATACGCAGTATTTT,CSGTVGTDTQYF
TRBV2,.,14,TRBJ1-6,few,TGTGCCAGCAGGGTCGGCTCCTATAATTCACCCCTCCACTTT,CASRVGSYNSPLHF
TRBV15,.,15,TRBJ1-2,.,TGTGCCACCAGCAGAGACGCAGTTATAAACTATGGCTACACCTTC,CATSRDAVINYGYTF
TRBV18,TRBD1,15,TRBJ1-2,.,TGTGCCAGCTCACCGGGAGCGGGACAGAGTTATGGCTACACCTTC,CASSPGAGQSYGYTF
TRBV4-1,.,14,TRBJ1-1,few,TGCGCCAGCAGCCAAGATAGGGGCACCCGGCCGGCTTTCTTT,CASSQDRGTRPAFF